The 26 T cell receptor beta chains below come from one sample, sequenced in a study of T cell responses to AZD1222 COVID-19 vaccine. Data came from immunoSEQ multiplex PCR; TCRdb stores just in-frame clones and leaves some out. The table lists roughly 150,000 clones, 92% of them singletons. The starting material was peripheral blood, obtained 28 days after the second AZD1222 dose. These TCRs come from an adult who received the AZD1222 COVID-19 vaccine.

This chain connects TRBV11-2 to TRBJ2-6; 10 nucleotides match TRBD1. Germline CDR1 SGHAT, CDR2 FQNNGV. The CDR3 has 17 residues. J lost 2 bases, V lost 4 bases, and 5 bases had no gene match. CDR3 in DNA: TGTGCCAGCAGCTCACGGGACAGGGGACCTGGGGCCAACGTCCTGACTTTC. Amino acid sequence: CASSSRDRGPGANVLTF.

This chain connects TRBV28 to TRBJ1-6; D ambiguous. The length of the CDR3 is 12 residues. Trimming removed 3 bases from V and 7 bases from J, with 4 bases in between. CDR1 is MDHEN and CDR2 is SYDVKM in the germline V gene. As DNA, the CDR3 is TGTGCCAGCAGTTTGGGGAATTCACCCCTCCACTTT. As protein: CASSLGNSPLHF.

The gene calls are TRBV19 and TRBJ2-1; perhaps TRBD2 as D (6 bases). The CDR3 length is 15 residues. Trimming stripped 5 bases from V and 0 bases from J, with 11 bases between. Germline-derived CDR1 and CDR2 are LNHDA and SQIVND (reference sequence). The CDR3 loop is CASSQDGSSYNEQFF. The CDR3 DNA reads TGTGCCAGTAGTCAGGACGGGAGCTCCTACAATGAGCAGTTCTTC.

The chain is built from TRBV20-1 and TRBJ2-1, with D possibly TRBD1 on 6 matching bases. The CDR3 spans 11 residues. In germline, CDR1 is DFQATT, CDR2 SNEGSKA (reference sequence). The V gene lost 5 bases and the J gene lost 7 bases, with 9 bases spanning the gap. CDR3 in amino acids: CSALRGNEQFF. In DNA, the CDR3 is TGCAGTGCTCTTAGGGGGAATGAGCAGTTCTTC.

The chain is built from TRBV18 and TRBJ2-1; no clear D gene. The CDR3 loop spans 16 amino acids. The V end was cut by 0 bases, the J end by 0 bases, with 9 bases between. Germline CDR1 KGHSH, CDR2 LQKENI. Here the CDR3 DNA reads TGTGCCAGCTCACCACCGTTCCCTAGCTCCTACAATGAGCAGTTCTTC. Translated: CASSPPFPSSYNEQFF.

V gene TRBV6-2 or TRBV6-3 combines with J gene TRBJ1-1; maybe TRBD1 (5 bases). V was cut by 2 bases and J by 4 bases, with 11 bases left in between. The germline V gene encodes CDR1 MNHEY and CDR2 SVGEGT. This CDR3 has 14 amino acids. CDR3: CASSYGSRATEAFF. In DNA, the CDR3 is TGTGCCAGCAGTTACGGTTCCAGGGCCACTGAAGCTTTCTTT.

The rearrangement links TRBV19 to TRBJ1-1; tentative D call: TRBD1 (6 bases). The germline V gene encodes CDR1 LNHDA and CDR2 SQIVND (reference sequence). The CDR3 totals 12 residues. Trimming took 3 bases from V and 8 from J, leaving 10 bases between them. This CDR3 is CASSIGGSEAFF. CDR3 DNA: TGTGCCAGTAGTATCGGGGGCTCCGAAGCTTTCTTT.

The rearrangement links TRBV24-1 to TRBJ2-1, with D possibly being TRBD2 (6 bases). This CDR3 comprises 17 residues. The germline CDR1 and CDR2 sequences are KGHDR and SFDVKD. The germline V and J ends were trimmed by 4 bases and 8 bases, with 23 bases remaining between them. CDR3 loop: CATSDPPTGREFDEQFF. In DNA, the CDR3 is TGTGCCACCAGTGACCCTCCGACGGGACGGGAGTTCGATGAGCAGTTCTTC.

The rearrangement uses TRBV6-5 and TRBJ2-2, with 7 bases lining up with TRBD1. Unmatched junction bases numbered 12, after V lost 10 bases and J lost 4 bases. Per germline, CDR1 MNHEY and CDR2 SVGAGI. There are 15 residues in the CDR3. This CDR3 reads CAIKTKQGFTGELFF. CDR3 bases: TGTGCCATCAAAACCAAACAGGGGTTCACCGGGGAGCTGTTTTTT.

The V gene is TRBV29-1, the J gene TRBJ1-4, with D hard to call. This CDR3 spans 13 amino acids. CDR1 SQVTM and CDR2 ANQGSEA come from the germline V gene. The ends were cut back, 1 base at V and 8 bases at J, with 11 bases in the middle. The CDR3 bases are TGCAGCGTTGAAGCACAAGCTGGCGAAAAACTGTTTTTT. Its protein product is CSVEAQAGEKLFF.

The rearrangement links TRBV4-3 to TRBJ1-1; D unresolved. Between the trimmed V and J ends, which lost 0 bases and 0 bases, there was a span of 5 bases. CDR1 is LGHNA and CDR2 is YSLEER in the germline V gene. CDR3 length: 14 amino acids. The CDR3 sequence is CASSQDWMNTEAFF. As DNA, the CDR3 is TGCGCCAGCAGCCAAGACTGGATGAACACTGAAGCTTTCTTT.

V usage is TRBV6-5 and J usage is TRBJ1-2; 9 positions agree with TRBD1. This CDR3 is built from 16 residues. V lost 2 bases and J lost 2; bases outside the gene matches: 6. Germline V gene lookup returns CDR1 MNHEY and CDR2 SVGAGI. The CDR3 sequence is CASSYRPGQGNYGYTF. CDR3 bases: TGTGCCAGCAGTTACCGACCGGGACAGGGAAACTATGGCTACACCTTC.

V and J are TRBV12-3 or TRBV12-4 and TRBJ2-5; D may correspond to TRBD1 or TRBD2 (5 bases each). Trimming removed 8 bases at V and 3 bases at J, with 13 bases between. The CDR3 runs to 13 residues. CDR3 region: CASGIGEKETQYF. The CDR3 coding sequence is TGTGCCAGCGGTATAGGGGAGAAAGAGACCCAGTACTTC.

The rearrangement links TRBV15 to TRBJ1-3, with 7 bases that match TRBD1. Germline V lookup: CDR1 LNHNV, CDR2 YYDKDF (reference sequence). The CDR3 has 14 residues. The V segment lost 5 bases and the J segment 4 bases; nucleotides outside the gene matches: 5. CDR3 coding DNA: TGTGCCACCAGCGGTCAGGGGGGAGGAAACACCATATATTTT. It encodes CATSGQGGGNTIYF.

The V call is TRBV6-5, the J call TRBJ2-5; D remains unclear. Between the trimmed V and J ends, which lost 0 bases and 4 bases, there was a span of 9 bases. This CDR3 region has 14 residues. The germline CDR1 and CDR2 sequences are MNHEY and SVGAGI. In DNA form, the CDR3 reads TGTGCCAGCAGTTACTCCTACCGAGGAGAGACCCAGTACTTC. It specifies CASSYSYRGETQYF.

The rearrangement uses TRBV29-1 and TRBJ1-1; D unclear. CDR1 and CDR2 from the germline V gene are SQVTM and ANQGSEA. V dropped 4 bases and J dropped 1 base, with 7 bases sitting between them. The CDR3 is 12 amino acids. This chain's CDR3 is CSVVGKNTEAFF. The CDR3 region has the DNA TGCAGCGTTGTGGGCAAGAACACTGAAGCTTTCTTT.

This chain connects TRBV27 to TRBJ2-7; 9 bases match TRBD1. Germline CDR1 reads MNHEY; CDR2 reads SMNVEV (reference sequence). J lost 4 bases, V lost 5 bases, and 6 bases had no gene match. This CDR3 is built from 14 residues. The CDR3 sequence is CASSPDRGWYEQYF. CDR3 bases: TGTGCCAGCAGTCCCGACAGGGGGTGGTACGAGCAGTACTTC.

This clone was picked up a small number of times. V gene TRBV5-4 combines with J gene TRBJ1-2, with 8 bases lining up with TRBD1. Germline V gene lookup returns CDR1 SGHNT and CDR2 YYREEE (reference sequence). V shed 4 bases and J 6 bases; nucleotides not matched to a gene: 5. There are 13 residues in the CDR3. CDR3 sequence (DNA): TGTGCCAGCAGCCAACAGGGGGGTGATGGCTACACCTTC. The encoded protein is CASSQQGGDGYTF.

This chain links TRBV11-2 with TRBJ1-2; the D is unclear. Trimming stripped 0 bases from V and 8 bases from J, with 7 bases between. Germline loops: CDR1 SGHAT, CDR2 FQNNGV. The CDR3 totals 12 residues. The CDR3 DNA follows: TGTGCCAGCAGCTTAGAAAGTGGCGGCTACACCTTC. Translation gives CASSLESGGYTF.

The chain employs TRBV12-3 or TRBV12-4 and TRBJ1-2; D is ambiguous. The CDR3 loop spans 13 amino acids. Trimming took 5 bases from V and 4 from J, leaving 11 bases between them. CDR3 sequence reads: CASSRTEIYGYTF. In DNA form, the CDR3 reads TGTGCCAGCAGTCGGACCGAGATCTATGGCTACACCTTC.

The V gene is TRBV18, the J gene TRBJ2-7, with D possibly being TRBD1 or TRBD2 (5 bases each). The germline V gene encodes CDR1 KGHSH and CDR2 LQKENI. The CDR3 consists of 15 residues. Trimming left V 2 bases short and J 0 bases short, with 11 bases between. Here the CDR3 reads CASSPGREPSYEQYF. The CDR3 DNA is TGTGCCAGCTCACCAGGCAGGGAGCCCTCCTACGAGCAGTACTTC.

This clone was observed a single time. The genes are TRBV11-2 and TRBJ2-2; 8 bases match TRBD1. Germline assignment: CDR1 SGHAT and CDR2 FQNNGV. With 0 bases clipped from V and 7 bases from J, the junction kept 4 bases outside the gene matches. The CDR3 sequence is 15 residues long. CDR3 loop: CASSLDRGRGGELFF. The CDR3 region has the DNA TGTGCCAGCAGCTTAGACAGGGGGCGCGGCGGGGAGCTGTTTTTT. Full variable domain (remainder filled in from reference TRBV11-2 and TRBJ2-2): EAGVAQSPRYKIIEKRQSVAFWCNPISGHATLYWYQQILGQGPKLLIQFQNNGVVDDSQLPKDRFSAERLKGVDSTLKIQPAKLEDSAVYLCASSLDRGRGGELFFGEGSRLTVL.

V gene TRBV5-1 combines with J gene TRBJ1-1, with 10 bases identical to TRBD1. Germline lookup yields CDR1 SGHRS and CDR2 YFSETQ. V lost 0 bases and J lost 4; bases outside the gene matches: 3. The CDR3 runs to 15 residues. In DNA, the CDR3 is TGCGCCAGCAGCTTGGGACAGGGGGCTGGCACTGAAGCTTTCTTT. Its protein product is CASSLGQGAGTEAFF. Supplemented by reference TRBV5-1 and TRBJ1-1, the full variable domain reads KAGVTQTPRYLIKTRGQQVTLSCSPISGHRSVSWYQQTPGQGLQFLFEYFSETQRNKGNFPGRFSGRQFSNSRSEMNVSTLELGDSALYLCASSLGQGAGTEAFFGQGTRLTVV.

The CDR3 region is CASSVGGENYGYTF. CDR3 in DNA: TGTGCCAGCAGCGTTGGCGGGGAAAACTATGGCTACACCTTC. The gene calls are TRBV9 and TRBJ1-2; D unclear. Trimming left V 2 bases short and J 2 bases short, with 10 bases between. Germline V gene lookup returns CDR1 SGDLS and CDR2 YYNGEE. The CDR3 sequence is 14 residues long.

The chain uses TRBV6-5 and TRBJ2-7; weak D call: TRBD2 (5 bases). The CDR3 is 14 amino acids. Germline V lookup: CDR1 MNHEY, CDR2 SVGAGI. V shed 8 bases and J shed 3 bases, with 17 bases lying between them. DNA for the CDR3: TGTGCCAGCGGCACGGAACTAGTGAGCTACGAGCAGTACTTC. Residues: CASGTELVSYEQYF.

The chain couples TRBV29-1 to TRBJ2-1; TRBD2 matches 10 bases. This CDR3 is built from 17 residues. The V gene end was trimmed by 4 bases and the J gene end by 2 bases; junction bases not matched to a gene: 11. Germline lookup yields CDR1 SQVTM and CDR2 ANQGSEA. CDR3 loop: CSVAGGGLAEAYNEQFF. CDR3 sequence (DNA): TGCAGCGTTGCGGGTGGAGGACTAGCGGAGGCCTACAATGAGCAGTTCTTC.